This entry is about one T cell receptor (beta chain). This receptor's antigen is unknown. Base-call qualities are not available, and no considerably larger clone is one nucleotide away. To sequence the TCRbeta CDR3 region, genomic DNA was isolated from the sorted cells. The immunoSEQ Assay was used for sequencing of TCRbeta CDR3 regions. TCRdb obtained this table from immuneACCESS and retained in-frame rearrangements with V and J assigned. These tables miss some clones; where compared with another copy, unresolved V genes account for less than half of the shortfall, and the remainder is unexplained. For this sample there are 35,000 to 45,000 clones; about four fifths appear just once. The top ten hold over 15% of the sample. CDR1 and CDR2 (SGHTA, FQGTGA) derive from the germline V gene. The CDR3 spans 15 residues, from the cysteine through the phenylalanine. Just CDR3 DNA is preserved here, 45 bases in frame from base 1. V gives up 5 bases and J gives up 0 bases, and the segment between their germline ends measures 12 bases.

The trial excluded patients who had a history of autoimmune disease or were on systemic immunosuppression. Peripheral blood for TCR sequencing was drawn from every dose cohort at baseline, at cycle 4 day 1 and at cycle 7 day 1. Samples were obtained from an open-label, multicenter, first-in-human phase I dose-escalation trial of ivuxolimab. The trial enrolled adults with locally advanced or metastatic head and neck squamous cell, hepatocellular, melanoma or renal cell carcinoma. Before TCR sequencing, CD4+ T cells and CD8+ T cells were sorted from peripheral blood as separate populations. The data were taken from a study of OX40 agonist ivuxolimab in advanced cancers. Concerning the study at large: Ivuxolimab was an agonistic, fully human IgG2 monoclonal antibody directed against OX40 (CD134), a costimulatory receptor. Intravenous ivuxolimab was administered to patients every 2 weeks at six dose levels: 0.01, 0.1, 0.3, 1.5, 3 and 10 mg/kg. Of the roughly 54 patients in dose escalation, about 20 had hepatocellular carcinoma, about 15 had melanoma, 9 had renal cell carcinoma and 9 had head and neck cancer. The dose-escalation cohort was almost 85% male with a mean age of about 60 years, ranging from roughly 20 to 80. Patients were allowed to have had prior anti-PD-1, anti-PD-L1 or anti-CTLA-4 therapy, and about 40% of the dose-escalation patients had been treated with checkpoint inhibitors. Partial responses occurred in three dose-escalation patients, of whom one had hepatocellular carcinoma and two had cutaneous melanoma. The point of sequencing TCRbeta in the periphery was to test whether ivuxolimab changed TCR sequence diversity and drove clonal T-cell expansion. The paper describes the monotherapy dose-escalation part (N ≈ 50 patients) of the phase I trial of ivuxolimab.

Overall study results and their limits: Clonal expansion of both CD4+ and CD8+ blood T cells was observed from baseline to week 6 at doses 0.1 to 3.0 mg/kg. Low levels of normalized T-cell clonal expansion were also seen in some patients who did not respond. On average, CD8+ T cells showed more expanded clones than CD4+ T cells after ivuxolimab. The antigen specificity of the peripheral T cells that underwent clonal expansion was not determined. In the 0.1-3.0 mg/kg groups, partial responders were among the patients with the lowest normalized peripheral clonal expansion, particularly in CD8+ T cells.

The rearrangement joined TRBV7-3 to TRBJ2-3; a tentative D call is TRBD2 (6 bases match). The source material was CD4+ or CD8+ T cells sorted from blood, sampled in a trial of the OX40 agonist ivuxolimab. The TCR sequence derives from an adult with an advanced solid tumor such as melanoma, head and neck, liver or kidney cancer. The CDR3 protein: CASSPAGTSTDTQYF. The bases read TGTGCCAGCAGCCCCGCCGGGACTAGCACAGATACGCAGTATTTT.